One and the same sample provided the 20 T cell receptor beta chains below, sequenced in a study of CD8 T cells in Susac syndrome. The RNA, about 0.5 to 1 ug, was put through reverse transcription using random hexamers. TCRdb redid the calling of the immunoSEQ multiplex PCR reads with MiXCR, one entry per CDR3 protein. Here the sample spans some 190,000 distinct CDR3 sequences, 85% to 95% being singletons. Sequences were obtained from CD4+ T cells from PBMCs. All receptors come from a human donor in good health.

This chain uses TRBV29-1 with TRBJ2-7; 12 bases are a match to TRBD2. The CDR3 contains 13 residues. The junction had 4 bases not matched to a gene; V was cut back by 6 bases and J by 4 bases. The germline gives CDR1 SQVTM, CDR2 ANQGSEA. CDR3 sequence: CSVGLAGSYEQYF. The DNA for the CDR3 is TGCAGCGTAGGACTAGCGGGATCATACGAGCAGTACTTC.

This chain links TRBV9 with TRBJ2-7; D gene uncertain. CDR3 length: 13 amino acids. Germline V lookup: CDR1 SGDLS, CDR2 YYNGEE. The germline V and J ends were trimmed by 0 bases and 12 bases, with 16 bases remaining between them. The CDR3 coding sequence is TGTGCCAGCAGCGTAGGTGGGGAAGCGCCTGGGTACTTC. Translating it yields CASSVGGEAPGYF.

The chain carries TRBV6-2 or TRBV6-3 and TRBJ2-3, with a weak D call TRBD2 (6 bases). From germline, CDR1 is MNHEY and CDR2 SVGEGT. Trimming left V 0 bases short and J 2 bases short, with 12 bases between. The CDR3 is 16 residues long. The CDR3 reads CASSYSRDSNTDTQYF. Written as DNA, the CDR3 is TGTGCCAGCAGTTACTCCCGGGACTCCAACACAGATACGCAGTATTTT.

The chain has TRBV28 and TRBJ2-3, with D perhaps matching TRBD2 (5 bases). Germline V gene lookup returns CDR1 MDHEN and CDR2 SYDVKM. The CDR3 loop spans 16 amino acids. Trimming pared 7 bases from V and 0 bases from J, leaving 17 bases between. The CDR3 DNA is TGTGCCAGCATCCAACCGGGGTTACGGAGCACAGATACGCAGTATTTT. As protein: CASIQPGLRSTDTQYF. The full variable domain, rest sourced from reference TRBV28 and TRBJ2-3, is DVKVTQSSRYLVKRTGEKVFLECVQDMDHENMFWYRQDPGLGLRLIYFSYDVKMKEKGDIPEGYSVSREKKERFSLILESASTNQTSMYLCASIQPGLRSTDTQYFGPGTRLTVL.

This chain links TRBV7-9 with TRBJ2-1; 13 positions match TRBD2. Looked up from germline, CDR1 is SEHNR and CDR2 is FQNEAQ (reference sequence). The trim removed 4 bases at V and 9 bases at J, leaving 6 bases unmatched. CDR3 length equals 15 residues. DNA for the CDR3: TGTGCCAGCAGCTCTGGACTAGCGGGAGTAGGTGAGCAGTTCTTC. Translated, it gives CASSSGLAGVGEQFF.

The chain employs TRBV29-1 and TRBJ1-2; 12 bases align to TRBD1. V was pared by 0 bases and J by 6 bases, with 5 bases of the junction left unmatched. CDR3 size: 15 residues. Germline assignment: CDR1 SQVTM and CDR2 ANQGSEA. The CDR3 region is CSVEERDRGPHGYTF. CDR3 DNA sequence: TGCAGCGTTGAAGAGCGGGACAGGGGGCCCCATGGCTACACCTTC. Variable domain in full (rest from reference TRBV29-1 and TRBJ1-2): SAVISQKPSRDICQRGTSLTIQCQVDSQVTMMFWYRQQPGQSLTLIATANQGSEATYESGFVIDKFPISRPNLTFSTLTVSNMSPEDSSIYLCSVEERDRGPHGYTFGSGTRLTVV.

The chain has TRBV20-1 and TRBJ2-3; 10 nucleotides agree with TRBD2. Unmatched junction bases numbered 4, after V lost 5 bases and J lost 2 bases. Germline V gene sequence: CDR1 DFQATT, CDR2 SNEGSKA (reference sequence). This CDR3 comprises 14 residues. The DNA of the CDR3 is TGCAGTGCTCTGGGACTAGCGCCCACAGATACGCAGTATTTT. It codes for CSALGLAPTDTQYF.

The chain links TRBV7-9 to TRBJ2-2, with D hard to call. The CDR3 sequence is 14 residues long. Germline assignment: CDR1 SEHNR and CDR2 FQNEAQ (reference sequence). Trimming removed 5 bases at V and 6 bases at J, with 13 bases between. The chain's CDR3 is CASSLTPGAGELFF. Written as DNA, the CDR3 is TGTGCCAGCAGCCTCACGCCCGGAGCCGGGGAGCTGTTTTTT.

The chain combines TRBV7-2 with TRBJ2-2; a weak D match, TRBD2 (5 bases). The CDR3 covers 17 residues. Trimming shortened V by 5 bases and J by 0 bases, and 16 bases separated the two germline ends. Per the germline V gene, CDR1 is SGHTA and CDR2 is FQGNSA. The CDR3 spells CASSPLGRVTNTGELFF. CDR3 nucleotides: TGTGCCAGCAGCCCCCTCGGGCGGGTCACGAACACCGGGGAGCTGTTTTTT.

The V gene is TRBV6-2 or TRBV6-3, the J gene TRBJ1-1; D is unclear. The V and J ends lost 2 bases and 5 bases respectively, with 9 bases between them. This CDR3 spans 13 amino acids. Germline lookup yields CDR1 MNHEY and CDR2 SVGEGT. CDR3 protein: CASSYSLVTEAFF. CDR3 DNA: TGTGCCAGCAGTTACAGCCTGGTGACTGAAGCTTTCTTT.

This clonotype has just a few counts. The junction shows a germline mismatch at one end, possibly a read error. The chain couples TRBV5-1 to TRBJ1-2, with no clear D. Germline CDR1 reads SGHRS; CDR2 reads YFSETQ. The CDR3 is made up of 13 amino acids. Here the CDR3 DNA reads TGTGCCAGCAGTTTGGAAGGAAACTATGGCTACACCTTC. The encoded protein is CASSLEGNYGYTF.

The chain links TRBV29-1 to TRBJ2-3, with D unresolved. CDR1 is SQVTM and CDR2 is ANQGSEA in the germline V gene. The CDR3 spans 10 residues. With 6 bases removed from V and 3 bases from J, the gap between germline ends came to 4 bases. DNA for the CDR3: TGCAGCGTCGATACAGATACGCAGTATTTT. It is translated as CSVDTDTQYF.

This clonotype was seen a single time. V is TRBV7-2 and J is TRBJ2-7; D is uncertain. Germline-derived CDR1 and CDR2 are SGHTA and FQGNSA. The CDR3 sequence is 12 residues long. Trimming removed 3 bases from V and 5 bases from J, with 8 bases in between. In DNA form, the CDR3 reads TGTGCCAGCAGCTTCACCACCAACGAGCAGTACTTC. It specifies CASSFTTNEQYF.

This clonotype appeared once. The CDR3 loop reads CASSLDRILSYNEQFF. Here the CDR3 DNA reads TGCGCCAGCAGCCTGGACAGGATCCTCTCCTACAATGAGCAGTTCTTC. This chain uses TRBV4-3 with TRBJ2-1, with 7 bases matching TRBD1. With V trimmed by 4 bases and J by 0 bases, 6 bases remained unmatched. Germline CDR1 and CDR2: LGHNA and YSLEER. This CDR3 contains 16 residues.

This clonotype was detected only once. The chain is built from TRBV24-1 and TRBJ2-5; weak D call: TRBD1 (6 bases). V gave up 3 bases and J gave up 2 bases, with 9 bases separating them. From germline, CDR1 is KGHDR and CDR2 SFDVKD. This CDR3 has 14 residues. This chain's CDR3 is CATSDPDRQETQYF. As DNA, the CDR3 is TGTGCCACCAGTGATCCGGACAGACAAGAGACCCAGTACTTC.

The chain has TRBV12-3 or TRBV12-4 and TRBJ1-6; no clear D. V was trimmed by 3 bases and J by 10 bases, leaving 13 bases between them. The CDR3 consists of 14 residues. CDR3 sequence: CASSLVIVGSPLHF. The CDR3 DNA is TGTGCCAGCAGTTTGGTTATAGTCGGATCACCCCTCCACTTT.

V is TRBV5-8 and J is TRBJ2-1; 8 bases align to TRBD1. J lost 8 bases, V lost 7 bases, and 11 bases had no gene match. The CDR3 sequence is 14 residues long. The germline V gene encodes CDR1 SGHTS and CDR2 YDEGEE. The CDR3, as DNA: TGTGCCAGCCGCGAATCAGGGGGCAGCGATGAGCAGTTCTTC. It codes for CASRESGGSDEQFF.

This chain uses TRBV11-1 with TRBJ1-1; D perhaps matches TRBD1 (6 bases). CDR1 is SGHAT, CDR2 FQDESV, per germline (reference sequence). Trimming cost V 5 bases and J 5 bases, with 21 bases left between them. CDR3 length equals 16 residues. In DNA form, the CDR3 reads TGTGCCAGCAGCCCCAGCGCCAACAGGGTCGGGACTGAAGCTTTCTTT. Protein product: CASSPSANRVGTEAFF.

This clonotype was counted a single time. V is TRBV27 and J is TRBJ1-1; 8 nucleotides align to TRBD1. The CDR3 consists of 15 residues. With V trimmed by 0 bases and J by 7 bases, 7 bases remained unmatched. CDR1 is MNHEY, CDR2 SMNVEV, per germline (reference sequence). CDR3 bases: TGTGCCAGCAGTTTATCGGCAGGGGGCGTCTTTGAAGCTTTCTTT. It is translated as CASSLSAGGVFEAFF.

V gene TRBV28 combines with J gene TRBJ2-7; D not resolved. V gave up 6 bases and J gave up 4 bases, with 16 bases separating them. Germline CDR1 and CDR2: MDHEN and SYDVKM. This CDR3 has 14 amino acids. The chain's CDR3 is CASSDGPRPYEQYV. CDR3 DNA sequence: TGTGCCAGCAGCGACGGCCCTCGGCCGTACGAGCAGTACGTC.